This T cell receptor (beta chain) is from a study of shared clonotypes between healthy human individuals. Generated by immunoSEQ multiplex PCR, the TCRdb table keeps only in-frame clones and is missing some. The sample gives around 1.1 million clones, roughly 74% of which show up once; 0.55% to 0.7% is in the top ten. In germline, CDR1 is ENHRY, CDR2 SYGVKD. The CDR3 length is 14 residues. Unmatched junction bases numbered 14, after V lost 10 bases and J lost 9 bases. The source of this sequence is a man in his late teens or twenties in good health. Some clones in this sample may be carry-over from other donors' samples. The chain recombines TRBV10-3 with TRBJ2-1; 8 nucleotides match TRBD2. The source material was memory CD4+ T cells from PBMCs. Subset defined: CD45RA-negative fraction. The CDR3 region is CATLAGNPAREQFF. DNA for the CDR3: TGTGCCACCTTAGCGGGAAACCCTGCTCGTGAGCAGTTCTTC.